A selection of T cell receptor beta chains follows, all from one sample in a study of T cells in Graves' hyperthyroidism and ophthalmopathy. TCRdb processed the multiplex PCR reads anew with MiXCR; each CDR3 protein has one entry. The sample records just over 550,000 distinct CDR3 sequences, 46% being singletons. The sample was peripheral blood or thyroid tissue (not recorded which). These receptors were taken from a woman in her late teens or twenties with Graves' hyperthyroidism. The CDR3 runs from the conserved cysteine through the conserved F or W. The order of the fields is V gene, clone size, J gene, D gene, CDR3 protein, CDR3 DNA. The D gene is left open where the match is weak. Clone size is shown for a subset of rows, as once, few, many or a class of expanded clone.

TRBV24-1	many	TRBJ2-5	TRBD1	CATSDRGQGGETQYF	TGTGCCACCAGTGATCGTGGACAGGGTGGAGAGACCCAGTACTTC
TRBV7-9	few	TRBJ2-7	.	CASSLISAASYEQYF	TGTGCCAGCAGCTTAATTTCGGCGGCAAGCTACGAGCAGTACTTC
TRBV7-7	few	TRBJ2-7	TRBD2	CASSLEAGGSYEQYF	TGTGCTAGCAGCTTAGAAGCGGGGGGTTCCTACGAGCAGTACTTC
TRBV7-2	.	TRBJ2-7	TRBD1	CASSQRTGSAYEQYF	TGTGCCAGCAGCCAACGGACAGGGTCGGCCTACGAGCAGTACTTC
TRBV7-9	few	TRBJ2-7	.	CASSPTGPYEQYF	TGTGCCAGCAGTCCTACAGGGCCCTACGAGCAGTACTTC
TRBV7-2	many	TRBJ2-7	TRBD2	CASKEGGLREQYF	TGTGCCAGCAAAGAGGGAGGGTTAAGGGAGCAGTACTTC
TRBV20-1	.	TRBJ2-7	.	CSVRPSLNSYEQYF	TGCAGTGTTCGGCCTAGCCTAAATTCTTACGAGCAGTACTTC
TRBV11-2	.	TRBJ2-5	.	CASSHEVEETQYF	TGCGCCAGCAGCCACGAAGTGGAGGAGACCCAGTACTTC
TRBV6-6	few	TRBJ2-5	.	CASSYSRGQAERETQYF	TGTGCCAGCAGTTACTCGAGAGGTCAAGCGGAGCGAGAGACCCAGTACTTC
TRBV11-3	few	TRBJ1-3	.	CASSSAFSSGNTIYF	TGTGCCAGCAGCTCTGCCTTTTCCTCTGGAAACACCATATATTTT
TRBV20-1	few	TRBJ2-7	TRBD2	CSATGGQDEQYF	TGCAGTGCCACGGGAGGTCAAGACGAGCAGTACTTC
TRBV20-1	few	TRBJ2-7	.	CSARGTGTTGTEQYF	TGCAGTGCTAGAGGCACCGGGACAACCGGGACTGAGCAGTACTTC
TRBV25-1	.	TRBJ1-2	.	CASSLRRTAHNYGYTF	TGTGCCAGCAGTTTACGGAGGACAGCCCATAACTATGGCTACACCTTC
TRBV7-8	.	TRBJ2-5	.	CARDHNRAFQETQYF	TGTGCTAGAGATCACAACCGAGCGTTCCAGGAGACCCAGTACTTC
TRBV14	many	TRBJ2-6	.	CASSQVDPGANVLTF	TGTGCCAGCAGCCAAGTTGATCCTGGGGCCAACGTCCTGACTTTC
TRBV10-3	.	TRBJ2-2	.	CAISGTGNSGNTGELFF	TGTGCCATCAGCGGTACAGGGAACTCTGGAAACACCGGGGAGCTGTTTTTT
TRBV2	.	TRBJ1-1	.	CASTEGETEAFF	TGTGCCAGCACCGAGGGGGAAACTGAAGCTTTCTTT
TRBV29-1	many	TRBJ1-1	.	CSVGGRGAEAFF	TGCAGCGTTGGAGGTCGGGGCGCTGAAGCTTTCTTT
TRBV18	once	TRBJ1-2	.	CASSPGNSYYGYTF	TGTGCCAGCTCACCAGGGAACAGCTACTATGGCTACACCTTC
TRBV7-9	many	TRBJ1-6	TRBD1	CASSPNDRVNSPLHF	TGTGCCAGCAGCCCGAACGACAGGGTAAATTCACCCCTCCACTTT
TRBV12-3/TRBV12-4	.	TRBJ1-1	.	CASSFQRMNTEAFF	TGTGCCAGCAGTTTCCAGAGGATGAACACTGAAGCTTTCTTT
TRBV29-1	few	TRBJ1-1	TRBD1	CSVVQGAGGSAFF	TGCAGCGTTGTGCAGGGGGCGGGGGGTTCAGCTTTCTTT
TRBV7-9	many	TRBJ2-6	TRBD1	CASSSGTASSGANVLTF	TGTGCCAGCAGCTCGGGGACAGCGAGCTCTGGGGCCAACGTCCTGACTTTC